The 22 T cell receptor beta chains presented below share a single source sample, sequenced in a study of CD8+ T cells in alopecia areata. Investigators isolated RNA and reverse transcribed it into cDNA to act as the sequencing template. The protocol was immunoSEQ multiplex PCR, while the TCRdb copy is restricted to in-frame clones and leaves out a portion. Among approximately 140,000 clones listed, around 82% were seen once. Treatment reported: oral pan-JAK inhibitor, 5-10 mg twice daily. The sample was CD8+ T cells sorted from blood, taken at week 4, from a patient treated with tofacitinib. All receptors come from a human donor with alopecia areata.

The gene calls are TRBV7-9 and TRBJ2-7; TRBD1 matches 7 bases. This CDR3 spans 13 amino acids. Per the germline V gene, CDR1 is SEHNR and CDR2 is FQNEAQ (reference sequence). V shed 2 bases, J shed 5 bases, and the junction held 3 bases outside the gene matches. The CDR3, as DNA: TGTGCCAGCAGCTTAATAGGGGGCCACGAGCAGTACTTC. Translated, it gives CASSLIGGHEQYF.

The chain combines TRBV4-2 with TRBJ2-5; the D call may be TRBD1 or TRBD2 (5 bases each). Germline V lookup: CDR1 LGHNA, CDR2 YNFKEQ. V gave up 0 bases and J gave up 5 bases, with 13 bases separating them. The CDR3 has 15 amino acids. For the CDR3, the DNA is TGTGCCAGCAGCCAAGAGTTCGGGACCGTGGAGACCCAGTACTTC. Translating it yields CASSQEFGTVETQYF.

The rearrangement uses TRBV7-6 and TRBJ2-3; the D is unclear. V was cut by 5 bases and J by 2 bases, with 14 bases left in between. Germline V gene data show CDR1 as SGHVS and CDR2 as FNYEAQ. The CDR3 has 15 residues. The CDR3 region has the DNA TGTGCCAGCAGCCCGTCCGGTTCTAACACAGATACGCAGTATTTT. This gives the protein CASSPSGSNTDTQYF. The full variable domain, with the rest looked up from reference TRBV7-6 and TRBJ2-3, is GAGVSQSPRYKVTKRGQDVALRCDPISGHVSLYWYRQALGQGPEFLTYFNYEAQQDKSGLPNDRFSAERPEGSISTLTIQRTEQRDSAMYRCASSPSGSNTDTQYFGPGTRLTVL.

The chain has TRBV5-1 and TRBJ2-7; D may match TRBD1 or TRBD2 (5 bases each). The V end lost 5 bases, the J end lost 4 bases, and 7 bases lay between the germline ends. Germline CDR1 SGHRS, CDR2 YFSETQ. The CDR3 is made up of 11 amino acids. CDR3 loop: CASRRGYEQYF. In nucleotides, the CDR3 is TGCGCCAGCAGGAGGGGTTACGAGCAGTACTTC.

This chain joins TRBV7-8 and TRBJ2-5, with D perhaps matching TRBD1 (5 bases). V was clipped by 5 bases and J by 4 bases, with 11 bases between them. Germline assignment: CDR1 SGHVS and CDR2 FQNEAQ. This CDR3 comprises 13 residues. The CDR3 reads CASSPRVAETQYF. The CDR3, as DNA: TGTGCCAGCAGCCCCAGGGTAGCAGAGACCCAGTACTTC. Drawing the rest from reference TRBV7-8 and TRBJ2-5, the complete variable domain is GAGVSQSPRYKVAKRGQDVALRCDPISGHVSLFWYQQALGQGPEFLTYFQNEAQLDKSGLPSDRFFAERPEGSVSTLKIQRTQQEDSAVYLCASSPRVAETQYFGPGTRLLVL.

The chain has TRBV29-1 and TRBJ2-7, with D possibly TRBD2 on 7 matching bases. Germline V gene data show CDR1 as SQVTM and CDR2 as ANQGSEA. V lost 7 bases and J lost 2, with 9 bases in between. This CDR3 contains 11 residues. CDR3 coding DNA: TGCAGCGGAGGGGGGGCCTACGAGCAGTACTTC. Amino acids: CSGGGAYEQYF.

The rearrangement joins TRBV7-9 to TRBJ1-1; D is ambiguous. The CDR3 consists of 14 residues. The germline V gene encodes CDR1 SEHNR and CDR2 FQNEAQ (reference sequence). V lost 5 bases to trimming and J lost 1 base, with 11 bases between them. This CDR3 reads CASSAQTRNTEAFF. DNA of the CDR3: TGTGCCAGCAGCGCCCAGACAAGGAACACTGAAGCTTTCTTT.

The V and J genes are TRBV5-1 and TRBJ1-2; 9 positions match TRBD1. V shed 0 bases, J shed 8 bases, and the junction held 5 bases outside the gene matches. The CDR3 contains 14 residues. Germline V gene sequence: CDR1 SGHRS, CDR2 YFSETQ. The CDR3 DNA reads TGCGCCAGCAGCTTGGAACAGGGGGCGCACGGCTACACCTTC. Translated: CASSLEQGAHGYTF. The variable domain in full, with the rest retrieved from reference TRBV5-1 and TRBJ1-2, is KAGVTQTPRYLIKTRGQQVTLSCSPISGHRSVSWYQQTPGQGLQFLFEYFSETQRNKGNFPGRFSGRQFSNSRSEMNVSTLELGDSALYLCASSLEQGAHGYTFGSGTRLTVV.

The rearrangement links TRBV7-9 to TRBJ1-2; D not resolved. V lost 5 bases to trimming and J lost 7 bases, with 17 bases between them. This CDR3 spans 14 amino acids. The germline gives CDR1 SEHNR, CDR2 FQNEAQ (reference sequence). The CDR3 is CASSPRGLPGGYTF. CDR3 bases: TGTGCCAGCAGCCCGCGAGGGCTCCCGGGTGGCTACACCTTC.

The chain recombines TRBV7-9 with TRBJ2-3; TRBD1 might be the D (7 bases). This CDR3 is 13 amino acids long. The germline gives CDR1 SEHNR, CDR2 FQNEAQ (reference sequence). V lost 4 bases and J 14 bases, leaving 19 bases between the germline ends. CDR3 in DNA: TGTGCCAGCAGCTCCCCCAGGGGGGCAATAATGTATTTT. Translation: CASSSPRGAIMYF.

This clone was seen a handful of times. The rearrangement joins TRBV7-2 to TRBJ2-6; D tentatively fits TRBD1 or TRBD2 (5 bases each). Germline V gene data show CDR1 as SGHTA and CDR2 as FQGNSA. Trimming stripped 6 bases from V and 4 bases from J, with 19 bases between. This CDR3 is built from 17 residues. The CDR3 here is CASSAGTPGSGANVLTF. The DNA for the CDR3 is TGTGCCAGCAGTGCCGGGACCCCGGGTTCCGGGGCCAACGTCCTGACTTTC.

The V gene is TRBV6-5, the J gene TRBJ2-1, with 13 bases fitting TRBD2. The V gene end was trimmed by 4 bases and the J gene end by 5 bases; junction bases not matched to a gene: 5. Germline-derived CDR1 and CDR2 are MNHEY and SVGAGI. This CDR3 is built from 16 residues. CDR3 sequence (DNA): TGTGCCAGCAGTTTATCAGGACTAGCGGGGGACAATGAGCAGTTCTTC. Translated: CASSLSGLAGDNEQFF.

This chain links TRBV7-9 with TRBJ2-7; D gene uncertain. V shed 2 bases and J shed 6 bases, with 8 bases lying between them. Germline loops: CDR1 SEHNR, CDR2 FQNEAQ (reference sequence). This CDR3 contains 12 residues. The CDR3 region has the DNA TGTGCCAGCAGCTTATACGGATCCGAGCAGTACTTC. This encodes CASSLYGSEQYF.

This chain links TRBV4-1 with TRBJ2-3; the D gene is possibly TRBD1 (5 bases). CDR3 length: 16 residues. Trimming removed 0 bases at V and 2 bases at J, with 12 bases between. Germline values: CDR1 MGHRA, CDR2 YSYEKL. CDR3 in DNA: TGCGCCAGCAGCCAAGACGCAGGGTTGGACACAGATACGCAGTATTTT. As protein: CASSQDAGLDTDTQYF.

The chain combines TRBV7-9 with TRBJ2-2; no reliable D call. The V gene's germline CDR1 is SEHNR and CDR2 FQNEAQ (reference sequence). The CDR3 loop spans 14 amino acids. V dropped 0 bases and J dropped 3 bases, with 5 bases sitting between them. CDR3: CASSLAGDTGELFF. As DNA, the CDR3 is TGTGCCAGCAGCTTAGCCGGCGACACCGGGGAGCTGTTTTTT.

This sequence joins TRBV30 and TRBJ2-3, with 7 bases fitting TRBD2. The CDR3 length is 13 residues. The germline CDR1 and CDR2 sequences are GTSNPN and SVGIG (reference sequence). The V and J ends lost 4 bases and 2 bases, in that order; junction bases with no gene match: 3. CDR3 sequence: CAWNGGTTDTQYF. The CDR3 DNA sequence: TGTGCCTGGAACGGGGGGACCACAGATACGCAGTATTTT.

Remarks on this clone: The conserved phenylalanine or tryptophan normally closing the CDR3 is absent here, so this likely arose from a read error. The gene calls are TRBV29-1 and TRBJ1-1; no reliable D call. The CDR3 sequence is 11 residues long. In germline, CDR1 is SQVTM, CDR2 ANQGSEA. Trimming took 4 bases from V and 1 from J, leaving 4 bases between them. The CDR3 protein is CSVAENTEAFL. CDR3 coding DNA: TGCAGCGTTGCGGAGAACACTGAAGCTTTCCTT.

The chain recombines TRBV27 with TRBJ2-3; tentative D call: TRBD1 (6 bases). This CDR3 is built from 13 residues. The V gene's germline CDR1 is MNHEY and CDR2 SMNVEV (reference sequence). Trimming took off 4 bases at V and 6 bases at J, with 11 bases between the two ends. CDR3 protein: CASSYRAADTQYF. The CDR3 DNA follows: TGTGCCAGCAGTTACAGGGCCGCGGATACGCAGTATTTT.

This clone is a singleton in its sample. The chain couples TRBV7-9 to TRBJ1-2; 11 bases are a match to TRBD1. In germline, CDR1 is SEHNR, CDR2 FQNEAQ (reference sequence). Germline trimming cut 5 bases from V and 6 bases from J; bases unmatched to any gene: 2. The CDR3 loop spans 13 amino acids. The CDR3 region is CASSPGQGDGYTF. DNA for the CDR3: TGTGCCAGCAGCCCGGGACAGGGGGATGGCTACACCTTC.

This chain joins TRBV27 and TRBJ2-7, with TRBD1 identical over 9 bases. The CDR3 runs 15 residues. Germline values: CDR1 MNHEY, CDR2 SMNVEV (reference sequence). With V trimmed by 6 bases and J by 2 bases, 8 bases remained unmatched. CDR3 DNA: TGTGCCAGCAGCCCTACCACAGGGGGCCCCTACGAGCAGTACTTC. This sequence encodes CASSPTTGGPYEQYF.

This clone was counted a single time. The chain couples TRBV5-4 to TRBJ2-1, with D perhaps TRBD2 (5 bases). CDR1 and CDR2 from the germline V gene are SGHNT and YYREEE (reference sequence). This CDR3 spans 15 amino acids. V was cut by 6 bases and J by 0 bases, with 13 bases left in between. CDR3 coding DNA: TGTGCCAGCACCAAGACTGGGAGCTCCTACAATGAGCAGTTCTTC. Residues: CASTKTGSSYNEQFF.

This clone has only a few counts. The rearrangement joins TRBV7-9 to TRBJ1-6, with 9 bases lining up with TRBD1. Per the germline V gene, CDR1 is SEHNR and CDR2 is FQNEAQ (reference sequence). V lost 5 bases to trimming and J lost 7 bases; unmatched junction nucleotides: 3. There are 14 residues in the CDR3. The CDR3 sequence is CASSRTGENSPLHF. The DNA of the CDR3 is TGTGCCAGCAGCCGGACAGGGGAGAATTCACCCCTCCACTTT.